The 14 T cell receptor beta chains presented below share a single source sample, sequenced in a study of blood T cell repertoires in COVID-19. Data came from immunoSEQ multiplex PCR; TCRdb stores just in-frame clones and leaves some out. This sample has roughly 190,000 clones, with about 88% found just once. The sequenced sample was peripheral blood. The receptors were gathered from a woman between 35 and 50 years old who had recovered from COVID-19.

The V and J genes are TRBV2 and TRBJ1-5, with D tentatively TRBD1 (6 bases). V dropped 6 bases and J dropped 0 bases, with 15 bases sitting between them. The length of the CDR3 is 16 residues. CDR1 and CDR2 (germline): SNHLY, FYNNEI. This CDR3 reads CASRPDRQVSNQPQHF. Written as DNA, the CDR3 is TGTGCCAGCAGACCCGACCGACAGGTTAGCAATCAGCCCCAGCATTTT.

V usage is TRBV4-2 and J usage is TRBJ2-7; D remains unclear. CDR3 length: 14 amino acids. Trimming stripped 0 bases from V and 3 bases from J, with 9 bases between. Per germline, CDR1 LGHNA and CDR2 YNFKEQ. The CDR3 protein is CASSQEWRNYEQYF. The CDR3 region has the DNA TGTGCCAGCAGCCAAGAATGGCGGAACTACGAGCAGTACTTC.

This sequence joins TRBV27 and TRBJ2-7; TRBD1 matches 9 bases. The germline V gene encodes CDR1 MNHEY and CDR2 SMNVEV (reference sequence). The CDR3 is 14 amino acids. The trim removed 8 bases at V and 7 bases at J, leaving 12 bases unmatched. CDR3 DNA: TGTGCCAGCGCCTACGGGGACAGGGCGGGTGAGCAGTACTTC. Protein sequence: CASAYGDRAGEQYF.

The chain is built from TRBV19 and TRBJ1-5; TRBD1 is a possible D gene (6 bases). V lost 3 bases and J 3 bases, leaving 18 bases between the germline ends. CDR3 length: 17 amino acids. The germline gives CDR1 LNHDA, CDR2 SQIVND (reference sequence). The CDR3 bases are TGTGCCAGTAGTATTCCTCCCCGACGGGACAACAATCAGCCCCAGCATTTT. The encoded protein is CASSIPPRRDNNQPQHF.

In DNA, the CDR3 is TGTGCCAGCTCACCACCGTGGCAGGGGACCGCCGGGGAGCTGTTTTTT. It codes for CASSPPWQGTAGELFF. The rearrangement uses TRBV18 and TRBJ2-2; maybe TRBD1 (6 bases). CDR1 and CDR2 (germline): KGHSH, LQKENI. This CDR3 has 16 amino acids. Trimming left V 0 bases short and J 6 bases short, with 14 bases between.

V is TRBV30 and J is TRBJ2-1, with TRBD2 identical over 11 bases. CDR3 size: 14 residues. CDR1 and CDR2 from the germline V gene are GTSNPN and SVGIG (reference sequence). Trimming cost V 2 bases and J 8 bases; bases outside gene matches: 5. Here the CDR3 reads CAWSPGLAADEQFF. CDR3 sequence (DNA): TGTGCCTGGAGTCCGGGACTAGCGGCAGATGAGCAGTTCTTC.

J is TRBJ2-1 and V is TRBV18; D possibly corresponds to TRBD2 (5 bases). Trimming pared 1 base from V and 7 bases from J, leaving 11 bases between. The CDR3 sequence is 14 residues long. CDR1 is KGHSH, CDR2 LQKENI, per germline. CDR3 loop: CASSPLFGENEQFF. The CDR3 nucleotides are TGTGCCAGCTCACCACTATTCGGGGAGAATGAGCAGTTCTTC.

This clone was recorded a few times. CDR3 coding DNA: TGTGCCAGCAGTTACCCCGGCGGGGAGGAGTATGGCTACACCTTC. Translating gives CASSYPGGEEYGYTF. This sequence joins TRBV6-6 and TRBJ1-2, with unresolved D. Germline loops: CDR1 MNHNY, CDR2 SVGAGI (reference sequence). V was trimmed by 2 bases and J by 5 bases, leaving 15 bases between them. The CDR3 totals 15 residues.

This rearrangement joins TRBV19 to TRBJ2-2, with a possible D match to TRBD2 (5 bases). Trimming removed 8 bases at V and 0 bases at J, with 13 bases between. The CDR3 length is 15 residues. Germline CDR1 LNHDA, CDR2 SQIVND (reference sequence). The CDR3 DNA sequence: TGTGCCAGTCGCTTGGACGGGACGAACACCGGGGAGCTGTTTTTT. Translated, it gives CASRLDGTNTGELFF.

This chain connects TRBV4-2 to TRBJ2-7; the match to TRBD2 covers 8 bases. Trimming at V came to 4 bases and at J to 1 base, leaving 6 bases not matched to a gene. The V gene's germline CDR1 is LGHNA and CDR2 YNFKEQ. The CDR3 consists of 15 residues. The CDR3 region is CASSRGGGRSYEQYF. CDR3 bases: TGTGCCAGCAGCCGCGGGGGCGGGAGGTCCTACGAGCAGTACTTC.

The chain employs TRBV28 and TRBJ1-5; D remains unclear. Germline V gives CDR1 MDHEN, CDR2 SYDVKM. The CDR3 length is 14 residues. The germline V and J ends were trimmed by 4 bases and 0 bases, with 7 bases remaining between them. The CDR3 nucleotides are TGTGCCAGCAGTTCCACGGGTAGCAATCAGCCCCAGCATTTT. It encodes CASSSTGSNQPQHF. Complete variable domain (other parts from reference TRBV28 and TRBJ1-5): DVKVTQSSRYLVKRTGEKVFLECVQDMDHENMFWYRQDPGLGLRLIYFSYDVKMKEKGDIPEGYSVSREKKERFSLILESASTNQTSMYLCASSSTGSNQPQHFGDGTRLSIL.

The sample holds a few counts of this clone. Other DNA sequences in this specimen translate into the identical CDR3. The chain employs TRBV19 and TRBJ2-6, with D unclear. CDR1 is LNHDA and CDR2 is SQIVND in the germline V gene (reference sequence). The CDR3 spans 15 residues. V lost 2 bases, J lost 2 bases, and 7 bases lay in between. This chain's CDR3 is CASSIYSPGANVLTF. The CDR3 nucleotides read TGTGCCAGTAGTATATACAGTCCTGGGGCCAACGTCCTGACTTTC.

This sequence joins TRBV3-1 (or the pseudogene TRBV3-2) and TRBJ1-3; 7 bases align to TRBD1. This CDR3 is built from 15 residues. Germline V gene lookup returns CDR1 LGHDT and CDR2 YNNKEL (reference sequence). With V trimmed by 5 bases and J by 1 base, 5 bases remained unmatched. The CDR3: CASSSTGASGNTIYF. CDR3 in DNA: TGTGCCAGCAGCTCTACAGGGGCGTCTGGAAACACCATATATTTT.

The chain couples TRBV2 to TRBJ2-1; 8 bases are a match to TRBD1. V shed 7 bases, J shed 7 bases, and the junction held 6 bases outside the gene matches. CDR1 and CDR2 from the germline V gene are SNHLY and FYNNEI. The CDR3 sequence is 13 residues long. The CDR3 sequence: CASKTGALNEQFF. CDR3 nucleotides: TGTGCCAGCAAGACAGGGGCCCTAAATGAGCAGTTCTTC.